A selection of T cell receptor beta chains follows, all from one sample in a study of OX40 agonist ivuxolimab in advanced cancers. This table comes from immunoSEQ multiplex PCR, and its TCRdb copy is limited to in-frame clones, with some not included. The repertoire holds roughly 80,000 clones, with roughly 84% as singletons. Specimen: CD4+ or CD8+ T cells sorted from blood, collected in a trial of the OX40 agonist ivuxolimab. These TCRs come from an adult with an advanced solid tumor such as melanoma, head and neck, liver or kidney cancer. The CDR3 runs from the conserved cysteine through the conserved F or W. A D gene is named only where the DNA matches it firmly. Not every row has a clone size; where given, it reads once, few, many or a size class.

J: TRBJ2-1; D: TRBD1; V: TRBV10-1; size: few; CDR3: CASSAQGAGDNEQFF; DNA: TGCGCCAGCAGCGCACAGGGGGCAGGCGACAATGAGCAGTTCTTC
J: TRBJ2-3; D: .; V: TRBV14; size: .; CDR3: CASSQDPTRVTQYF; DNA: TGTGCCAGCAGCCAAGATCCGACTAGAGTTACGCAGTATTTT
J: TRBJ1-2; D: TRBD1; V: TRBV7-2; size: few; CDR3: CASSYGDRGNYGYTF; DNA: TGTGCCAGCAGCTACGGGGACAGGGGAAACTATGGCTACACCTTC
J: TRBJ1-2; D: .; V: TRBV2; size: .; CDR3: CASSDAVGRSDYGYTF; DNA: TGTGCCAGCAGTGATGCGGTGGGGCGATCGGACTATGGCTACACCTTC
J: TRBJ1-1; D: .; V: TRBV18; size: few; CDR3: CASSPVIGGNTEAFF; DNA: TGTGCCAGCTCACCAGTAATCGGGGGGAACACTGAAGCTTTCTTT
J: TRBJ1-2; D: .; V: TRBV28; size: .; CDR3: CASSTPFIANYGYTF; DNA: TGTGCCAGCAGTACCCCGTTCATAGCTAACTATGGCTACACCTTC
J: TRBJ1-2; D: .; V: TRBV5-1; size: .; CDR3: CASSPGTSYGYTF; DNA: TGCGCCAGCAGCCCCGGGACATCCTATGGCTACACCTTC
J: TRBJ1-4; D: TRBD1; V: TRBV6-1; size: once; CDR3: CASSDFEGAYEKLFF; DNA: TGTGCCAGCAGTGACTTTGAGGGGGCGTATGAAAAACTGTTTTTT
J: TRBJ2-7; D: TRBD1; V: TRBV28; size: .; CDR3: CASSSPRDRGSYEQYF; DNA: TGTGCCAGCAGTAGTCCCCGGGACAGGGGGTCCTACGAGCAGTACTTC
J: TRBJ2-5; D: .; V: TRBV14; size: .; CDR3: CASSQAETQYF; DNA: TGTGCCAGCAGCCAAGCAGAGACCCAGTACTTC
J: TRBJ1-5; D: .; V: TRBV18; size: .; CDR3: CASSPGPYRDQPQHF; DNA: TGTGCCAGCTCACCCGGACCGTACAGGGATCAGCCCCAGCATTTT
J: TRBJ1-5; D: .; V: TRBV28; size: .; CDR3: CASVRVGGWQPQHF; DNA: TGTGCCAGCGTCAGGGTTGGGGGATGGCAGCCCCAGCATTTT
J: TRBJ1-2; D: .; V: TRBV28; size: once; CDR3: CASSFKIGYTF; DNA: TGTGCCAGCAGTTTTAAGATTGGCTACACCTTC
J: TRBJ1-5; D: .; V: TRBV5-5; size: .; CDR3: CASSSGRDYSNQPQHF; DNA: TGTGCCAGCAGCTCGGGCCGTGATTATAGCAATCAGCCCCAGCATTTT
J: TRBJ2-1; D: .; V: TRBV19; size: .; CDR3: CASSTLGTGVRYEQFF; DNA: TGTGCCAGTAGCACACTCGGAACGGGAGTTCGGTATGAGCAGTTCTTC
J: TRBJ2-3; D: .; V: TRBV18; size: .; CDR3: CASSVLMDRSTDTQYF; DNA: TGTGCCAGCTCAGTTTTGATGGACCGTAGCACAGATACGCAGTATTTT
J: TRBJ2-7; D: TRBD1; V: TRBV5-6; size: once; CDR3: CASSLGTGGTEYF; DNA: TGTGCCAGCAGCTTGGGGACAGGGGGGACGGAGTACTTC
J: TRBJ1-1; D: .; V: TRBV7-9; size: .; CDR3: CASSNRNTEAFF; DNA: TGTGCCAGCAGCAACAGGAACACTGAAGCTTTCTTT
J: TRBJ1-1; D: .; V: TRBV27; size: .; CDR3: CASSYDIGGNTEAFF; DNA: TGTGCCAGCAGTTACGATATAGGGGGGAACACTGAAGCTTTCTTT
J: TRBJ1-2; D: .; V: TRBV5-4; size: .; CDR3: CASSLEAGNYGYTF; DNA: TGTGCCAGCAGCTTGGAGGCGGGAAACTATGGCTACACCTTC
J: TRBJ2-1; D: TRBD2; V: TRBV7-3; size: .; CDR3: CASSPVAGGIYNEQFF; DNA: TGTGCCAGCAGCCCGGTAGCGGGAGGGATCTACAATGAGCAGTTCTTC
J: TRBJ1-1; D: .; V: TRBV28; size: few; CDR3: CASSFGQRGAFF; DNA: TGTGCCAGCAGTTTTGGACAGAGGGGAGCTTTCTTT
J: TRBJ2-1; D: .; V: TRBV7-9; size: .; CDR3: CASSFGLLMYNEQFF; DNA: TGTGCCAGCAGCTTCGGGCTACTAATGTACAATGAGCAGTTCTTC
J: TRBJ2-7; D: TRBD1; V: TRBV6-5; size: .; CDR3: CASEGQDIHEQYF; DNA: TGTGCCAGTGAGGGACAGGACATCCACGAGCAGTACTTC
J: TRBJ1-6; D: .; V: TRBV30; size: .; CDR3: CAWSWEGKNSPLHF; DNA: TGTGCCTGGAGTTGGGAGGGGAAGAATTCACCCCTCCACTTT
J: TRBJ2-3; D: TRBD2; V: TRBV7-8; size: .; CDR3: CASNLGYGGITDTQYF; DNA: TGTGCCAGCAACTTGGGTTACGGGGGGATCACAGATACGCAGTATTTT
J: TRBJ1-4; D: .; V: TRBV5-8; size: .; CDR3: CASSVDGLLAEKLFF; DNA: TGTGCCAGCAGTGTGGACGGCCTTTTAGCGGAAAAACTGTTTTTT
J: TRBJ2-7; D: TRBD1; V: TRBV28; size: once; CDR3: CASNPQGANPYEQYF; DNA: TGTGCCAGCAACCCCCAGGGGGCAAACCCCTACGAGCAGTACTTC
J: TRBJ2-5; D: .; V: TRBV2; size: .; CDR3: CASSQDGSGETQYF; DNA: TGTGCCAGCAGTCAGGACGGCTCCGGGGAGACCCAGTACTTC
J: TRBJ1-2; D: .; V: TRBV30; size: .; CDR3: CAWSVAGNYGYTF; DNA: TGTGCCTGGAGTGTCGCGGGTAACTATGGCTACACCTTC
J: TRBJ1-5; D: .; V: TRBV6-1; size: .; CDR3: CASSDQVSNQPQHF; DNA: TGTGCCAGCAGTGACCAAGTTAGCAATCAGCCCCAGCATTTT
J: TRBJ2-1; D: .; V: TRBV28; size: .; CDR3: CASGGMHNEQFF; DNA: TGTGCCAGCGGGGGGATGCACAATGAGCAGTTCTTC
J: TRBJ1-1; D: .; V: TRBV5-5; size: .; CDR3: CASSSRPTRNTEAFF; DNA: TGTGCCAGCAGCTCCAGGCCGACAAGGAACACTGAAGCTTTCTTT
J: TRBJ1-1; D: .; V: TRBV4-1; size: .; CDR3: CASSQQGFNEAFF; DNA: TGCGCCAGCAGCCAACAGGGGTTCAATGAAGCTTTCTTT
J: TRBJ1-1; D: .; V: TRBV6-1; size: few; CDR3: CASRETVNTEAFF; DNA: TGTGCCAGCAGGGAGACAGTCAACACTGAAGCTTTCTTT
J: TRBJ1-3; D: .; V: TRBV28; size: .; CDR3: CASNVDSGNTIYF; DNA: TGTGCCAGCAACGTCGACTCTGGAAACACCATATATTTT
J: TRBJ1-5; D: .; V: TRBV5-1; size: once; CDR3: CASSLEGSNQPQHF; DNA: TGCGCCAGCAGCTTGGAAGGAAGCAATCAGCCCCAGCATTTT
J: TRBJ2-7; D: TRBD2; V: TRBV9; size: .; CDR3: CASSAGLAEHYEQYF; DNA: TGTGCCAGCAGCGCCGGACTAGCGGAGCACTACGAGCAGTACTTC
J: TRBJ2-5; D: .; V: TRBV6-5; size: .; CDR3: CASSGETQYF; DNA: TGTGCCAGCAGTGGGGAGACCCAGTACTTC
J: TRBJ2-5; D: .; V: TRBV29-1; size: .; CDR3: CSVEPGGGGETQYF; DNA: TGCAGCGTTGAGCCTGGGGGGGGCGGAGAGACCCAGTACTTC
J: TRBJ1-5; D: .; V: TRBV18; size: few; CDR3: CASSRPGQPQHF; DNA: TGTGCCAGCTCACGTCCAGGGCAGCCCCAGCATTTT
J: TRBJ1-1; D: TRBD1; V: TRBV2; size: once; CDR3: CASRQGQGEAEAFF; DNA: TGTGCCAGCAGGCAGGGACAGGGAGAGGCTGAAGCTTTCTTT
J: TRBJ1-1; D: TRBD1; V: TRBV29-1; size: .; CDR3: CSVGQLNTEAFF; DNA: TGCAGCGTGGGACAGTTGAACACTGAAGCTTTCTTT
J: TRBJ1-4; D: TRBD1; V: TRBV30; size: .; CDR3: CAWSVGTGGEKLFF; DNA: TGTGCCTGGAGTGTTGGTACAGGGGGTGAAAAACTGTTTTTT
J: TRBJ1-1; D: TRBD1; V: TRBV2; size: .; CDR3: CASSVDRAGTEAFF; DNA: TGTGCCAGCAGTGTGGACAGGGCGGGCACTGAAGCTTTCTTT
J: TRBJ1-1; D: .; V: TRBV6-5; size: .; CDR3: CASSYSQGWGNTEAFF; DNA: TGTGCCAGCAGTTACTCTCAAGGGTGGGGGAACACTGAAGCTTTCTTT
J: TRBJ2-3; D: .; V: TRBV28; size: .; CDR3: CASSLSGDTQYF; DNA: TGTGCCAGCAGTTTAAGTGGAGATACGCAGTATTTT
J: TRBJ1-4; D: .; V: TRBV2; size: once; CDR3: CASSDRGDEKLFF; DNA: TGTGCCAGCAGTGATCGGGGCGATGAAAAACTGTTTTTT
J: TRBJ1-2; D: .; V: TRBV7-9; size: .; CDR3: CASSYGAGDYGYTF; DNA: TGTGCCAGCAGCTATGGCGCAGGGGACTATGGCTACACCTTC
J: TRBJ2-3; D: .; V: TRBV27; size: .; CDR3: CASSFGDRTDTQYF; DNA: TGTGCCAGCAGTTTCGGAGACAGAACAGATACGCAGTATTTT
J: TRBJ2-7; D: .; V: TRBV7-9; size: .; CDR3: CASSASAASYEQYF; DNA: TGTGCCAGCAGCGCCTCGGCGGCCTCCTACGAGCAGTACTTC
J: TRBJ2-5; D: TRBD2; V: TRBV28; size: .; CDR3: CASSLSAGVKKTQYF; DNA: TGTGCCAGCAGTTTGTCAGCGGGAGTTAAAAAGACCCAGTACTTC
J: TRBJ1-1; D: .; V: TRBV29-1; size: .; CDR3: CSVYRVNMNTEAFF; DNA: TGCAGCGTGTACAGGGTGAACATGAACACTGAAGCTTTCTTT
J: TRBJ1-1; D: .; V: TRBV19; size: .; CDR3: CASSIGRGGMGGAEAFF; DNA: TGTGCCAGTAGTATTGGAAGAGGGGGAATGGGGGGCGCTGAAGCTTTCTTT
J: TRBJ1-3; D: .; V: TRBV4-1; size: .; CDR3: CASSPQVSGNTIYF; DNA: TGCGCCAGCAGCCCCCAGGTCTCTGGAAACACCATATATTTT
J: TRBJ1-1; D: .; V: TRBV18; size: .; CDR3: CASSRTAGWSTEAFF; DNA: TGTGCCAGCTCACGGACGGCAGGGTGGAGTACTGAAGCTTTCTTT
J: TRBJ2-7; D: TRBD1; V: TRBV28; size: .; CDR3: CASSTQTGGSYEQYF; DNA: TGTGCCAGCAGTACGCAGACAGGGGGGAGCTACGAGCAGTACTTC
J: TRBJ1-1; D: .; V: TRBV28; size: .; CDR3: CASSPQGGGDTEAFF; DNA: TGTGCCAGCAGTCCGCAGGGCGGGGGGGACACTGAAGCTTTCTTT
J: TRBJ1-5; D: .; V: TRBV5-5; size: .; CDR3: CASSFAQSNQPQHF; DNA: TGTGCCAGCAGCTTCGCACAGTCCAATCAGCCCCAGCATTTT
J: TRBJ2-7; D: TRBD1; V: TRBV2; size: .; CDR3: CASRKGWGQGFDEQYF; DNA: TGTGCCAGCAGGAAGGGCTGGGGACAGGGCTTTGACGAGCAGTACTTC